Below, 18 T cell receptor beta chains from the same sample are listed, as sequenced in a study of shared clonotypes between healthy human individuals. Assay: immunoSEQ multiplex PCR; the TCRdb copy retains only in-frame clones and omits some. Of roughly 2.2 million clones listed, approximately 93% are singletons. The sequencing sample was made of naive CD4+ T cells from PBMCs. Subset in this sample: CD45RA+ positively selected. All receptors come from a man in his late teens or twenties in good health. Some clones in this sample may be carry-over from other donors' samples.

In the case of this clone: The same CDR3 arises from other DNA sequences in this sample as well. The chain is built from TRBV5-1 and TRBJ1-1, with D maybe TRBD1 (6 bases). Germline-derived CDR1 and CDR2 are SGHRS and YFSETQ. The CDR3 contains 14 residues. Trimming shortened V by 4 bases and J by 0 bases, and 10 bases separated the two germline ends. The chain's CDR3 is CASSLQGVNTEAFF. The CDR3 nucleotides read TGCGCCAGCAGCCTACAGGGAGTGAACACTGAAGCTTTCTTT.

This chain connects TRBV7-3 to TRBJ2-3, with 13 bases lining up with TRBD2. V lost 0 bases, J lost 1 base, and 13 bases stayed unmatched. The germline V gene encodes CDR1 SGHTA and CDR2 FQGTGA. The CDR3 is 21 amino acids. The CDR3 spells CASSLTPGRTSGSWGTDTQYF. For the CDR3, the DNA is TGTGCCAGCAGCTTAACTCCCGGGCGGACTAGCGGGAGCTGGGGCACAGATACGCAGTATTTT. Supplemented by reference TRBV7-3 and TRBJ2-3, the full variable domain reads GAGVSQTPSNKVTEKGKYVELRCDPISGHTALYWYRQSLGQGPEFLIYFQGTGAADDSGLPNDRFFAVRPEGSVSTLKIQRTERGDSAVYLCASSLTPGRTSGSWGTDTQYFGPGTRLTVL.

V and J are TRBV2 and TRBJ1-1; D not certain. CDR1 and CDR2 (germline): SNHLY, FYNNEI. This CDR3 contains 13 residues. The ends were cut back, 5 bases at V and 4 bases at J, with 11 bases in the middle. CDR3 nucleotide sequence: TGTGCCAGCAGTCCTACTCCGGGCACTGAAGCTTTCTTT. It encodes CASSPTPGTEAFF.

The chain recombines TRBV18 with TRBJ2-5, with a tentative D call TRBD1 (7 bases). This CDR3 contains 13 residues. Trimming stripped 6 bases from V and 2 bases from J, with 10 bases between. CDR1 is KGHSH and CDR2 is LQKENI in the germline V gene. CDR3 loop: CASSQGGQETQYF. In nucleotides, the CDR3 is TGTGCCAGCTCCCAGGGGGGTCAAGAGACCCAGTACTTC.

This sequence joins TRBV27 and TRBJ1-4; D might be TRBD1 (5 bases). Germline CDR1 and CDR2: MNHEY and SMNVEV (reference sequence). Trimming pared 8 bases from V and 5 bases from J, leaving 9 bases between. This CDR3 is built from 12 residues. CDR3 coding DNA: TGTGCCAGCGGGAACAGGAATGAAAAACTGTTTTTT. It specifies CASGNRNEKLFF.

The chain uses TRBV7-2 and TRBJ1-1; D call uncertain. The germline gives CDR1 SGHTA, CDR2 FQGNSA. Between the trimmed V and J ends, which lost 5 bases and 0 bases, there was a span of 10 bases. The CDR3 is 14 residues long. CDR3 DNA sequence: TGTGCCAGCAGCGCCAGCCTAATGAACACTGAAGCTTTCTTT. This codes for CASSASLMNTEAFF.

The V call is TRBV11-2, the J call TRBJ1-4; D perhaps matches TRBD1 (6 bases). The V gene's germline CDR1 is SGHAT and CDR2 FQNNGV. This CDR3 region has 16 residues. The germline V and J ends were trimmed by 1 base and 0 bases, with 9 bases remaining between them. The chain's CDR3 is CASSLVGAATNEKLFF. The CDR3 DNA follows: TGTGCCAGCAGCTTAGTGGGGGCCGCAACTAATGAAAAACTGTTTTTT.

V is TRBV21-1 and J is TRBJ1-2; the table gives TRBD1 as D, unverified against the DNA. TRBV21-1 is classified as a pseudogene. This CDR3 has 9 amino acids. The CDR3 nucleotides read TGTGCCAGCAGCATGACAGCCACCTTC. Protein: CASSMTATF.

This chain uses TRBV9 with TRBJ2-1; unclear D gene. CDR3 length equals 14 residues. V dropped 1 base and J dropped 7 bases, with 12 bases sitting between them. Germline V gene lookup returns CDR1 SGDLS and CDR2 YYNGEE. CDR3 nucleotide sequence: TGTGCCAGCAGCGTAACCGACATGAGGAATGAGCAGTTCTTC. Its translation: CASSVTDMRNEQFF.

This clone has a single count. This sequence joins TRBV6-1 and TRBJ1-2, with 7 bases matching TRBD1. Germline trimming cut 7 bases from V and 7 bases from J; bases unmatched to any gene: 9. Germline V gives CDR1 MNHNS, CDR2 SASEGT. This CDR3 contains 13 residues. CDR3 region: CASTRSQGGGYTF. The CDR3 coding sequence is TGTGCCAGCACCAGAAGTCAGGGGGGTGGCTACACCTTC.

This sequence joins TRBV7-3 and TRBJ2-3, with D perhaps matching TRBD1 (5 bases). The germline V gene has CDR1 SGHTA and CDR2 FQGTGA. Trimming left V 0 bases short and J 4 bases short, with 11 bases between. This CDR3 has 15 amino acids. The CDR3 DNA is TGTGCCAGCAGCTTAACTGGGCAGGGCCCAGATACGCAGTATTTT. Translated, it gives CASSLTGQGPDTQYF.

The genes are TRBV4-3 and TRBJ1-5; no reliable D call. V lost 3 bases, J lost 7 bases, and 13 bases lay in between. This CDR3 has 14 residues. Germline CDR1 LGHNA, CDR2 YSLEER. CDR3 amino acids: CASSHSGGRQPQHF. DNA of the CDR3: TGCGCCAGCAGCCATAGCGGCGGCCGACAGCCCCAGCATTTT.

This chain links TRBV19 with TRBJ2-3; the match to TRBD2 covers 14 bases. Germline lookup yields CDR1 LNHDA and CDR2 SQIVND (reference sequence). J was trimmed by 5 bases and V by 10 bases; bases with no gene match: 5. The CDR3 is 14 residues long. The CDR3 DNA reads as TGTGCCACAGGGACTAGCGGGAGATTAGATACGCAGTATTTT. Translating it yields CATGTSGRLDTQYF.

The chain employs TRBV5-1 and TRBJ2-3, with TRBD2 matching 10 bases. The CDR3 is made up of 16 amino acids. The germline gives CDR1 SGHRS, CDR2 YFSETQ. The J segment lost 1 base and the V segment lost 0 bases, leaving 2 bases of the junction unmatched. The CDR3 loop reads CASSLAGLAGTDTQYF. The CDR3 coding sequence is TGCGCCAGCAGCTTGGCCGGACTAGCGGGCACAGATACGCAGTATTTT.

The V gene is TRBV6-6, the J gene TRBJ2-2; 11 bases map to TRBD2. Per germline, CDR1 MNHNY and CDR2 SVGAGI (reference sequence). V shed 7 bases, J shed 1 base, and the junction held 2 bases outside the gene matches. The CDR3 runs 15 residues. CDR3 DNA: TGTGCCAGCACTGGGACTAGCGGGAACACCGGGGAGCTGTTTTTT. Amino acids: CASTGTSGNTGELFF.

The chain employs TRBV11-2 and TRBJ2-2, with 8 bases that match TRBD2. Trimming cost V 2 bases and J 5 bases; bases outside gene matches: 7. The CDR3 sequence is 16 residues long. Germline-derived CDR1 and CDR2 are SGHAT and FQNNGV. In DNA form, the CDR3 reads TGTGCCAGCAGCTTACTGGGACTAGGAAGGACCGGGGAGCTGTTTTTT. Its translation: CASSLLGLGRTGELFF.

DNA of the CDR3: TGTGCCAGCACCGGAGCCGGGGGGCCTGGAAACACCATATATTTT. Protein product: CASTGAGGPGNTIYF. The chain joins TRBV7-8 to TRBJ1-3; the D gene is possibly TRBD1 (6 bases). This CDR3 has 15 amino acids. Germline lookup yields CDR1 SGHVS and CDR2 FQNEAQ. Trimming took off 7 bases at V and 2 bases at J, with 15 bases between the two ends.

As concerns this clone: An end of the junction does not agree with germline; a read error may underlie this. This same CDR3 is encoded by further DNA sequences in the sample. The chain uses TRBV28 and TRBJ1-5, with no clear D. The CDR3 extends over 14 amino acids. The germline V gene has CDR1 MDHEN and CDR2 SYDVKM. The CDR3 spells CASSLFELNQPQHF. The CDR3 DNA reads TGTGCCAGCAGTTTATTTGAGCTTAATCAACCCCAGCATTTT.